The rows below give T cell receptor beta chains drawn from one sample of a study of blood T cells in healthy people across ages. TCRdb ran MiXCR on the 5' RACE reads and lists one entry per CDR3 protein. The repertoire holds around 1.7 million distinct CDR3 sequences, 28% seen once, with over 7% in the top ten. The sample taken for sequencing was blood. The receptors derive from a woman aged 25 to 39 in good health. CDR3s include the opening cysteine and the closing phenylalanine or tryptophan. Each record gives: clone size, V gene, CDR3 protein. Only some rows state a clone size, as once, few, many or a class for expanded clones.

>many|TRBV4-1
CASSQDFAYEQYF
>NA|TRBV7-2
CASSNFDSVGETYNEQFF
>many|TRBV7-2
CASSSEQGDETQYF
>many|TRBV12-3/TRBV12-4
CASSLAGLETQYF
>many|TRBV25-1
CASSAPNGETHEQYF
>NA|TRBV4-1
CASSPKGGLAGGTPSTDTQYF
>NA|TRBV18
CASSLDRGGGGYTF
>many|TRBV7-2
CASSSHLSGRGETQYF
>NA|TRBV20-1
CSARDTEREAKNIQYF
>NA|TRBV29-1
CSVERVRDGGERYTF
>NA|TRBV28
CASGALMAGGINEQYF
>NA|TRBV7-2
CASRRDSHTGELFF
>NA|TRBV3-1
CASSQELTYGYTF
>NA|TRBV20-1
CSARDMVGLGYNEQFF
>few|TRBV29-1
CSVEARQVTDTQYF
>few|TRBV7-6
CASSLGGGREGYTF
>few|TRBV12-3/TRBV12-4
CASSLVSRTSGANVLTF
>few|TRBV12-3/TRBV12-4
CASSLDRWSSYEQYF
>NA|TRBV11-3
CASSSSGVADTQYF
>NA|TRBV12-3/TRBV12-4
CASSFRSFGEKLFF
>NA|TRBV7-9
CASSQTGRQVNSPLHF
>NA|TRBV7-2
CASSLVQGSAYGYTF
>NA|TRBV10-3
CAIRLAEIGQDTQYF
>NA|TRBV7-2
CASSYRGTVQETQYF
>many|TRBV7-2
CASSSRQEETQYF
>many|TRBV7-2
CASSLGQPLYGYTF
>NA|TRBV10-2
CASSGRRLVDTQYF
>NA|TRBV28
CASSYQRRGKETQYF
>NA|TRBV14
CASSQEIRGAGTGELFF
>NA|TRBV25-1
CASSDLGLATDEQYF
>NA|TRBV29-1
CSVGTGTRGEQYF
>NA|TRBV7-2
CASSLRPAGRQKETQYF
>few|TRBV5-1
CASSLSGSAEKEQFF
>NA|TRBV4-1
CASSQRTGAPIEQYF
>NA|TRBV20-1
CGARLAGAFNEQFF
>few|TRBV7-9
CASSSNRGWDNEQFF
>few|TRBV5-1
CASSSGHPKGYTF
>NA|TRBV7-9
CAGSPTLDTQYF
>many|TRBV11-2
CASGGQHNSPLHF
>many|TRBV6-1
CASSQSQGSTEAFF
>NA|TRBV2
CASSSQGDNQPQHF
>few|TRBV20-1
CSARDLAGDQETQYF
>many|TRBV9
CASSVSNRDYEQYF
>few|TRBV12-3/TRBV12-4
CASREETLRELFF
>few|TRBV2
CASGGEVDYTF
>NA|TRBV20-1
CSAVAEVEETQYF
>NA|TRBV7-2
CASSPVSGPTFTDTQYF
>many|TRBV20-1
CSARGRPSGYTF